The 2 T cell receptor beta chains below were found in one sample sequenced in a study of T-cell reconstitution after alpha-beta-depleted transplantation in children. Unique molecular identifiers were incorporated during preparation of the TCRbeta library. TCRdb independently ran MiXCR on the PCR reads; one entry per CDR3 protein. In the table there are around 100,000 distinct CDR3 sequences, over 9% of which are singletons. Sequencing was performed on PBMCs, taken before TCRalphabeta/CD19-depleted stem cell transplant. All receptors derive from a boy between 2 and 10 years old with acute lymphoblastic leukemia, due to receive a stem cell transplant.

This clonotype was seen many times. This rearrangement joins TRBV7-6 to TRBJ2-7; perhaps TRBD1 as D (6 bases). Trimming stripped 5 bases from V and 3 bases from J, with 14 bases between. This CDR3 is 14 amino acids long. Germline V gives CDR1 SGHVS, CDR2 FNYEAQ. The CDR3 coding sequence is TGTGCCAGCAGCCCGCGAACAGGGATCTACGAGCAGTACTTC. Translating gives CASSPRTGIYEQYF. The full variable domain, its missing parts supplied by reference TRBV7-6 and TRBJ2-7, is GAGVSQSPRYKVTKRGQDVALRCDPISGHVSLYWYRQALGQGPEFLTYFNYEAQQDKSGLPNDRFSAERPEGSISTLTIQRTEQRDSAMYRCASSPRTGIYEQYFGPGTRLTVT.

The V and J genes are TRBV5-1 and TRBJ1-6; 8 bases fit TRBD1. Germline V CDR1 and CDR2: SGHRS, YFSETQ. Trimming at V came to 0 bases and at J to 6 bases, leaving 5 bases not matched to a gene. CDR3 length: 16 residues. Here the CDR3 reads CASSLGTGPFNSPLHF. In DNA, the CDR3 is TGCGCCAGCAGCTTGGGGACAGGGCCTTTTAATTCACCCCTCCACTTT.